Only a few counts were recorded for the clone carrying this T cell receptor beta chain. Antigen specificity is unknown. The data belong to a study of OX40 agonist ivuxolimab in advanced cancers. Study as a whole: Patients receiving dose escalation had hepatocellular carcinoma, melanoma, renal cell or head and neck cancer. Earlier treatment with anti-PD-1, anti-PD-L1 or anti-CTLA-4 was permitted, and less than 50% had received some. Broader study findings: With doses of 0.1 to 3.0 mg/kg, CD4+ and CD8+ blood T cells had undergone clonal expansion by week 6.

TCRdb's copy holds only in-frame clones and misses some; the assay was immunoSEQ multiplex PCR. The profile shows almost 35,000 clones, about 76% of them singletons. The CDR3 contains 15 residues. Germline V gene lookup returns CDR1 KGHSH and CDR2 LQKENI. V lost 6 bases to trimming and J lost 5 bases, with 19 bases between them. The chain has TRBV18 and TRBJ2-5; D may correspond to TRBD1 or TRBD2 (5 bases each). This specimen consisted of CD4+ or CD8+ T cells sorted from blood, obtained in a trial of the OX40 agonist ivuxolimab. This TCR was recovered from an adult with an advanced solid tumor such as melanoma, head and neck, liver or kidney cancer. This CDR3 is CASSPGLQEGETQYF. DNA for the CDR3: TGTGCCAGCTCGCCGGGGCTTCAAGAGGGGGAGACCCAGTACTTC. Complete variable domain (other parts from reference TRBV18 and TRBJ2-5): NAGVMQNPRHLVRRRGQEARLRCSPMKGHSHVYWYRQLPEEGLKFMVYLQKENIIDESGMPKERFSAEFPKEGPSILRIQQVVRGDSAAYFCASSPGLQEGETQYFGPGTRLLVL.